These 25 T cell receptor beta chains were all obtained from the same sample, sequenced in a study of T cells in Graves' hyperthyroidism and ophthalmopathy. The CDR3 regions of TCR beta were amplified from RNA transcripts. The primer set for the first-round RT-PCR of the TCR CDR3 was HTBI. TCRdb reprocessed the multiplex PCR reads with MiXCR, giving one entry per CDR3 protein. The table lists 450,000 to 500,000 distinct CDR3 sequences, roughly 22% of them singletons. The sequencing sample was made of blood. Receptor source: a woman in her sixties or seventies with Graves' ophthalmopathy.

This clonotype was found a few times. The CDR3 nucleotides read TGCAGTGCTAGAAAACCGGGACAGTCTCACGAGCAGTACTTC. Its translation is CSARKPGQSHEQYF. This chain links TRBV20-1 with TRBJ2-7, with 7 positions matching TRBD1. CDR3 length equals 14 residues. Germline CDR1 DFQATT, CDR2 SNEGSKA (reference sequence). Trimming removed 2 bases from V and 5 bases from J; junction bases left unmatched: 9.

The chain recombines TRBV9 with TRBJ1-1; D possibly corresponds to TRBD1 (5 bases). The CDR3 contains 13 residues. From germline, CDR1 is SGDLS and CDR2 YYNGEE. V lost 0 bases to trimming and J lost 3 bases, with 6 bases between them. The CDR3 here is CASSVGGDTEAFF. CDR3 nucleotides: TGTGCCAGCAGCGTAGGGGGGGACACTGAAGCTTTCTTT.

This clonotype was counted at least ten times. The V and J genes are TRBV29-1 and TRBJ2-1; 7 bases line up with TRBD2. Germline V gene sequence: CDR1 SQVTM, CDR2 ANQGSEA. J gave up 6 bases and V 3 bases, and 2 bases lay outside the gene matches. The CDR3 runs 12 residues. In nucleotides, the CDR3 is TGCAGCGTTGACCGCGGGAGCAATGAGCAGTTCTTC. Residues: CSVDRGSNEQFF.

The genes are TRBV20-1 and TRBJ1-1; perhaps TRBD1 as D (5 bases). CDR1 DFQATT and CDR2 SNEGSKA come from the germline V gene (reference sequence). The CDR3 loop spans 14 amino acids. The V end was cut by 5 bases, the J end by 3 bases, with 16 bases between. CDR3 sequence: CSAGRQSMDTEAFF. The CDR3 DNA sequence: TGCAGTGCTGGAAGACAGTCCATGGACACTGAAGCTTTCTTT.

J is TRBJ2-7 and V is TRBV12-3 or TRBV12-4, with D unclear. V lost 3 bases to trimming and J lost 5 bases, with 11 bases between them. The CDR3 runs 13 residues. The CDR3 region is CASSLDLSDEQYF. The DNA for the CDR3 is TGTGCCAGCAGTTTGGACCTCTCGGACGAGCAGTACTTC.

The sample holds a few counts of this clonotype. The V and J genes are TRBV20-1 and TRBJ2-1, with D unclear. The V gene's germline CDR1 is DFQATT and CDR2 SNEGSKA (reference sequence). This CDR3 is built from 12 residues. Trimming took 7 bases from V and 9 from J, leaving 16 bases between them. CDR3 amino acids: CSVQRRAAEQFF. In DNA form, the CDR3 reads TGCAGTGTTCAGAGGCGCGCGGCTGAGCAGTTCTTC.

V usage is TRBV25-1 and J usage is TRBJ1-2; no clear D gene. The CDR3 sequence is 12 residues long. Trimming took off 9 bases at V and 3 bases at J, with 11 bases between the two ends. The germline V gene has CDR1 MGHDK and CDR2 SYGVNS. Written as DNA, the CDR3 is TGTGCCAGACCCGACGATTACTATGGCTACACCTTC. Residues: CARPDDYYGYTF.

The V call is TRBV6-2 or TRBV6-3, the J call TRBJ2-7; tentative D call: TRBD2 (5 bases). The ends were cut back, 4 bases at V and 1 base at J, with 29 bases in the middle. The CDR3 loop spans 20 amino acids. From germline, CDR1 is MNHEY and CDR2 SVGEGT. In nucleotides, the CDR3 is TGTGCCAGCAGTTCGGGGAAGTTTCTCGACGTGCGGACTTTATCCTACGAGCAGTACTTC. Its protein is CASSSGKFLDVRTLSYEQYF.

V gene TRBV28 combines with J gene TRBJ1-6; the D gene is possibly TRBD1 (6 bases). Germline V gene lookup returns CDR1 MDHEN and CDR2 SYDVKM. V was trimmed by 8 bases and J by 8 bases, leaving 19 bases between them. This CDR3 is built from 15 residues. The CDR3 DNA reads TGTGCCAGCGTCCGCTCGGACAGAGTCTATTCACCCCTCCACTTT. This codes for CASVRSDRVYSPLHF.

The V and J genes are TRBV28 and TRBJ1-6; tentative D call: TRBD1 (6 bases). This CDR3 is built from 13 residues. The V end lost 6 bases, the J end lost 8 bases, and 11 bases lay between the germline ends. From germline, CDR1 is MDHEN and CDR2 SYDVKM. The CDR3 loop is CASSQGNHSPLHF. The CDR3 region has the DNA TGTGCCAGCAGCCAGGGGAATCATTCACCCCTCCACTTT.

A few counts support this clonotype. This chain links TRBV5-1 with TRBJ2-1; 12 nucleotides agree with TRBD1. The CDR3 loop spans 16 amino acids. The germline CDR1 and CDR2 sequences are SGHRS and YFSETQ. J gave up 8 bases and V 4 bases, and 10 bases lay outside the gene matches. The CDR3 region has the DNA TGCGCCAGCAGCATTACCGGGACAGGGGGCTTCGATGAGCAGTTCTTC. Translated: CASSITGTGGFDEQFF.

This chain links TRBV11-3 with TRBJ2-2, with D uncertain. There are 16 residues in the CDR3. Germline V gene sequence: CDR1 SGHNT, CDR2 YENEEA. The V and J ends lost 5 bases and 0 bases respectively, with 13 bases between them. The CDR3 DNA sequence: TGTGCCAGCAGCAAAGGGATAGGTTCGAACACCGGGGAGCTGTTTTTT. This translates into CASSKGIGSNTGELFF.

This clonotype has a handful of counts. This sequence joins TRBV6-2 or TRBV6-3 and TRBJ2-7; TRBD2 might be the D (5 bases). CDR3 length equals 15 residues. V was cut by 2 bases and J by 2 bases, with 13 bases left in between. Looked up from germline, CDR1 is MNHEY and CDR2 is SVGEGT. For the CDR3, the DNA is TGTGCCAGCAGTTACCGGACTTTAACAGCCTACGAGCAGTACTTC. Translating gives CASSYRTLTAYEQYF.

This clonotype was detected only once. V is TRBV6-2 or TRBV6-3 and J is TRBJ1-1, with D uncertain. Deletions cut 3 bases from V and 3 bases from J, with 8 bases between. The V gene's germline CDR1 is MNHEY and CDR2 SVGEGT. This CDR3 has 13 amino acids. This CDR3 reads CASSYSGHTEAFF. Written as DNA, the CDR3 is TGTGCCAGCAGTTATTCGGGTCACACTGAAGCTTTCTTT.

The chain is built from TRBV20-1 and TRBJ2-7; 9 bases are a match to TRBD2. The germline V gene has CDR1 DFQATT and CDR2 SNEGSKA (reference sequence). The trim removed 7 bases at V and 4 bases at J, leaving 11 bases unmatched. This CDR3 spans 14 amino acids. CDR3 in amino acids: CSVSPTSGFYEQYF. The CDR3 DNA follows: TGCAGTGTCTCACCGACTAGCGGATTTTACGAGCAGTACTTC.

The chain is built from TRBV12-5 and TRBJ2-2; D is possibly TRBD1 (5 bases). The CDR3 totals 14 residues. Trimming pared 6 bases from V and 0 bases from J, leaving 8 bases between. The V gene's germline CDR1 is LGHNT and CDR2 FRNRAP. This chain's CDR3 is CASGRGANTGELFF. The CDR3 DNA is TGTGCTAGTGGAAGGGGCGCGAACACCGGGGAGCTGTTTTTT. Full variable domain (rest looked up from reference TRBV12-5 and TRBJ2-2): DARVTQTPRHKVTEMGQEVTMRCQPILGHNTVFWYRQTMMQGLELLAYFRNRAPLDDSGMPKDRFSAEMPDATLATLKIQPSEPRDSAVYFCASGRGANTGELFFGEGSRLTVL.

The chain carries TRBV20-1 and TRBJ2-7, with TRBD1 matching over 7 bases. This CDR3 spans 13 amino acids. V lost 7 bases and J lost 1; bases outside the gene matches: 7. CDR1 is DFQATT and CDR2 is SNEGSKA in the germline V gene (reference sequence). CDR3 amino acids: CSVLDRASYEQYF. The CDR3 nucleotides read TGCAGTGTCCTAGACAGGGCATCCTACGAGCAGTACTTC.

The gene calls are TRBV6-1 and TRBJ2-7; the match to TRBD2 covers 7 bases. The trim removed 10 bases at V and 2 bases at J, leaving 8 bases unmatched. Germline CDR1 MNHNS, CDR2 SASEGT. There are 13 residues in the CDR3. CDR3: CATSPSGTYEQYF. The CDR3 region has the DNA TGTGCCACGTCCCCTAGCGGCACCTACGAGCAGTACTTC.

This clonotype has a count of ten or more. This sequence joins TRBV12-3 or TRBV12-4 and TRBJ2-1; 11 nucleotides align to TRBD2. CDR3 length: 15 residues. V shed 6 bases, J shed 5 bases, and the junction held 6 bases outside the gene matches. This CDR3 reads CASRTGTSGNNEQFF. For the CDR3, the DNA is TGTGCCAGCAGGACCGGGACTAGCGGCAACAATGAGCAGTTCTTC.

The V gene is TRBV20-1, the J gene TRBJ1-4; no firm D call. With 3 bases removed from V and 4 bases from J, the gap between germline ends came to 9 bases. CDR1 is DFQATT and CDR2 is SNEGSKA in the germline V gene (reference sequence). The CDR3 loop spans 13 amino acids. The CDR3 sequence: CSASPGDNEKLFF. The CDR3 nucleotides read TGCAGTGCTAGCCCGGGAGATAATGAAAAACTGTTTTTT.

The V gene is TRBV20-1, the J gene TRBJ2-5; 14 bases agree with TRBD2. The CDR3 covers 19 residues. Germline lookup yields CDR1 DFQATT and CDR2 SNEGSKA (reference sequence). V shed 2 bases and J 1 base; nucleotides not matched to a gene: 12. CDR3 loop: CSARSFPGLAGVPQETQYF. In DNA form, the CDR3 reads TGCAGTGCTAGATCATTTCCGGGACTAGCGGGGGTCCCCCAAGAGACCCAGTACTTC.

This chain links TRBV15 with TRBJ1-2; D unclear. The ends were cut back, 0 bases at V and 1 base at J, with 6 bases in the middle. Germline CDR1 and CDR2: LNHNV and YYDKDF (reference sequence). The CDR3 length is 14 residues. CDR3 coding DNA: TGTGCCACCAGCAGAGATGTGGGTAACTATGGCTACACCTTC. Translated: CATSRDVGNYGYTF.

The chain combines TRBV2 with TRBJ2-7, with TRBD2 matching 10 bases. The CDR3 loop spans 17 amino acids. Germline CDR1 is SNHLY and CDR2 is FYNNEI. The J segment lost 7 bases and the V segment lost 0 bases, leaving 12 bases of the junction unmatched. The CDR3, as DNA: TGTGCCAGCAGTGAAGCCCCTCCCCTAGCGGGAGCTGGTGAGCAGTACTTC. Its translation: CASSEAPPLAGAGEQYF.

This clonotype was counted between two and nine times. The V gene is TRBV29-1, the J gene TRBJ2-7; D could derive from TRBD1 or TRBD2 (5 bases each). CDR1 and CDR2 (germline): SQVTM, ANQGSEA. The ends were cut back, 4 bases at V and 4 bases at J, with 17 bases in the middle. The CDR3 is made up of 14 amino acids. The CDR3 DNA is TGCAGCGTTGCCGGGGCAGGCCAAGGGTACGAGCAGTACTTC. The encoded protein is CSVAGAGQGYEQYF.

This clonotype was seen once. This chain uses TRBV3-1 with TRBJ2-2; 12 bases fit TRBD2. J was trimmed by 8 bases and V by 1 base; bases with no gene match: 5. Germline V gene sequence: CDR1 LGHDT, CDR2 YNNKEL (reference sequence). This CDR3 spans 16 amino acids. The CDR3: CASSQALAGGMGELFF. DNA for the CDR3: TGTGCCAGCAGCCAAGCACTAGCGGGAGGCATGGGGGAGCTGTTTTTT.